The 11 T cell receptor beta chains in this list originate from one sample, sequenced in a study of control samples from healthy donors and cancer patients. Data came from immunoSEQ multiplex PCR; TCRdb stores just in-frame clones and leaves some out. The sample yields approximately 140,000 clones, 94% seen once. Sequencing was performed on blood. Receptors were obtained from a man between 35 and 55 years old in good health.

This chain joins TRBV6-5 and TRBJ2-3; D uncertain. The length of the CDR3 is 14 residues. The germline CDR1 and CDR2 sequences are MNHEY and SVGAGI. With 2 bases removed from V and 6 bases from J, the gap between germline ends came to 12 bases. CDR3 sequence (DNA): TGTGCCAGCAGTTACCCATCCGCTGCGGATACGCAGTATTTT. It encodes CASSYPSAADTQYF.

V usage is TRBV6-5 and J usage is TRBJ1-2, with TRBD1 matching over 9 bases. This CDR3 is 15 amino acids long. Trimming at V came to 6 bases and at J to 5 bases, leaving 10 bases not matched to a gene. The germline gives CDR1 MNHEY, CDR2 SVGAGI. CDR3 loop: CASRVGTGIRYGYTF. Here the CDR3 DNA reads TGTGCCAGCAGGGTAGGGACAGGGATTCGATATGGCTACACCTTC.

In DNA, the CDR3 is TGTGCCAGCAGGAGAGACGGACCCGTTTCTGAAGCTTTCTTT. Its protein product is CASRRDGPVSEAFF. The chain combines TRBV2 with TRBJ1-1; D is ambiguous. CDR3 length: 14 amino acids. Germline V gene sequence: CDR1 SNHLY, CDR2 FYNNEI. Trimming stripped 6 bases from V and 6 bases from J, with 17 bases between.

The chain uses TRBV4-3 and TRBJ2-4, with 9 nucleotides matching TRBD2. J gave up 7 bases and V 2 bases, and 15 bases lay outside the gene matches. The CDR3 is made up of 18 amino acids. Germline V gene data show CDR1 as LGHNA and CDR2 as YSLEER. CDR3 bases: TGCGCCAGCAGCCAAAAAGGGCCCAAACTAGCGGGTAGGAACATTCAGTACTTC. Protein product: CASSQKGPKLAGRNIQYF.

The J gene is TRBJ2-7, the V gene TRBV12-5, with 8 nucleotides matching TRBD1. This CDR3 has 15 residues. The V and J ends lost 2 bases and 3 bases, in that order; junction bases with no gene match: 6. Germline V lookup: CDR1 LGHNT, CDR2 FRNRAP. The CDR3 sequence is CASGLLQGANYEQYF. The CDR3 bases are TGTGCTAGTGGTTTGTTGCAGGGGGCTAACTACGAGCAGTACTTC. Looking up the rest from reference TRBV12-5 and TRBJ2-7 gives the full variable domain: DARVTQTPRHKVTEMGQEVTMRCQPILGHNTVFWYRQTMMQGLELLAYFRNRAPLDDSGMPKDRFSAEMPDATLATLKIQPSEPRDSAVYFCASGLLQGANYEQYFGPGTRLTVT.

The CDR3 region has the DNA TGTGCCAGCAGCTGGGGGGTGATCACTGAAGCTTTCTTT. Translating it yields CASSWGVITEAFF. The chain recombines TRBV11-2 with TRBJ1-1; D possibly corresponds to TRBD1 (5 bases). The CDR3 has 13 amino acids. The germline gives CDR1 SGHAT, CDR2 FQNNGV. V was pared by 4 bases and J by 4 bases, with 10 bases between.

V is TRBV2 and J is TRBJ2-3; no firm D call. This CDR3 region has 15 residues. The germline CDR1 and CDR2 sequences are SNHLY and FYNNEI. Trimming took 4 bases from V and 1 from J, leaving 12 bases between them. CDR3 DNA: TGTGCCAGCAGTGTGTGGGTCCAAGGCACAGATACGCAGTATTTT. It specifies CASSVWVQGTDTQYF.

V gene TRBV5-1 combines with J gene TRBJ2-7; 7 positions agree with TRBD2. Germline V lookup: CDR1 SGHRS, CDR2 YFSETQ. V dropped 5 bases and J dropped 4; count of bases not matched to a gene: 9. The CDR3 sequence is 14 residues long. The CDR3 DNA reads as TGCGCCAGCAGGCCTCTAGCGGCCATTTACGAGCAGTACTTC. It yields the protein CASRPLAAIYEQYF.

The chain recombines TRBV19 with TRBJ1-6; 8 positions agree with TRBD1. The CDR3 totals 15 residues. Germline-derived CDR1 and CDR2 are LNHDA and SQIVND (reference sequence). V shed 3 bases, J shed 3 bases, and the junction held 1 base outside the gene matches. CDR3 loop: CASSIGQGYNSPLHF. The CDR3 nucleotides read TGTGCCAGTAGTATCGGACAGGGCTATAATTCACCCCTCCACTTT.

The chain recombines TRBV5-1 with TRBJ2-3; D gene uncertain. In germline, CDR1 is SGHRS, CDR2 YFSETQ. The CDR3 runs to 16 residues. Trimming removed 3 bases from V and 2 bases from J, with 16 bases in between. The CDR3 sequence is CASSYEIASITDTQYF. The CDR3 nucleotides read TGCGCCAGCAGCTATGAAATAGCTTCTATCACAGATACGCAGTATTTT.

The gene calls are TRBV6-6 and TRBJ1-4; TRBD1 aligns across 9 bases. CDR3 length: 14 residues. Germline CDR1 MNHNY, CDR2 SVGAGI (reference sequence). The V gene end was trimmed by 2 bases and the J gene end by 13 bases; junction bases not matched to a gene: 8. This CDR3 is CASSYVPGQGGLFF. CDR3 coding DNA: TGTGCCAGCAGTTACGTCCCGGGACAGGGAGGACTGTTTTTT.